This T cell receptor (beta chain) came from a study of OX40 agonist ivuxolimab in advanced cancers. Trimming left V 3 bases short and J 6 bases short, with 14 bases between. The CDR3 sequence is 15 residues long. The V gene's germline CDR1 is MNHEY and CDR2 SVGAGI. The data were produced by immunoSEQ multiplex PCR, yet TCRdb's version contains in-frame clones alone and is incomplete. The data show about 82,000 clones, 70% to 90% seen once. The receptor comes from an adult with an advanced solid tumor such as melanoma, head and neck, liver or kidney cancer. The sample consisted of CD4+ or CD8+ T cells sorted from blood, taken in a trial of the OX40 agonist ivuxolimab. This sequence joins TRBV6-5 and TRBJ2-2; D is undetermined. The CDR3 spells CASSYFRMGSGELFF. DNA for the CDR3: TGTGCCAGCAGTTATTTCCGGATGGGGTCCGGGGAGCTGTTTTTT.